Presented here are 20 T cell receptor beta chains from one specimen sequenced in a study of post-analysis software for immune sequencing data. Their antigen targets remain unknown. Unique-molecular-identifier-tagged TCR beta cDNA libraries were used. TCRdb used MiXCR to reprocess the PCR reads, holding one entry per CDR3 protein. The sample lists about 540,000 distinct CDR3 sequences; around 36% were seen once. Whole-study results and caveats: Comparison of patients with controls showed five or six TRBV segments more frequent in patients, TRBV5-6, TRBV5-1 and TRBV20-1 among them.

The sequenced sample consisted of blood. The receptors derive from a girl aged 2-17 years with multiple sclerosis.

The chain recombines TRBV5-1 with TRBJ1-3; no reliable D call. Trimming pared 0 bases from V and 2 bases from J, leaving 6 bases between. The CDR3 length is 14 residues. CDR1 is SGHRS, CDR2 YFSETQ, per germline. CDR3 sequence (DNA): TGCGCCAGCAGCTTGGCAGGCGCTGGAAACACCATATATTTT. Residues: CASSLAGAGNTIYF. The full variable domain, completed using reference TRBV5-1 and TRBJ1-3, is KAGVTQTPRYLIKTRGQQVTLSCSPISGHRSVSWYQQTPGQGLQFLFEYFSETQRNKGNFPGRFSGRQFSNSRSEMNVSTLELGDSALYLCASSLAGAGNTIYFGEGSWLTVV.

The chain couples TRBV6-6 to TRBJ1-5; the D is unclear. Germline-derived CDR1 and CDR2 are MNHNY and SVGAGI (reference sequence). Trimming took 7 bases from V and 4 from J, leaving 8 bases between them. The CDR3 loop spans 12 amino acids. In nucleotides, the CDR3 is TGTGCCAGCACCTCTCGAAATCAGCCCCAGCATTTT. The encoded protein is CASTSRNQPQHF.

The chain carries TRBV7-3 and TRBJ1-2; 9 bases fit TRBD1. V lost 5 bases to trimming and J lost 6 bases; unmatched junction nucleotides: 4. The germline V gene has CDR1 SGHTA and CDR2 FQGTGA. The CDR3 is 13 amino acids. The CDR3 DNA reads TGTGCCAGCAGCGGACAGGGGATGGATGGCTACACCTTC. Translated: CASSGQGMDGYTF.

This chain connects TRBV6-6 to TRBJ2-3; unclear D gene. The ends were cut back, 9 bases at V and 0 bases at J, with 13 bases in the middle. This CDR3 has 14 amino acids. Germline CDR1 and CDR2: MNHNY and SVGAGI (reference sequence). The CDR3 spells CASQKAASTDTQYF. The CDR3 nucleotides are TGTGCCAGTCAGAAGGCGGCGAGCACAGATACGCAGTATTTT.

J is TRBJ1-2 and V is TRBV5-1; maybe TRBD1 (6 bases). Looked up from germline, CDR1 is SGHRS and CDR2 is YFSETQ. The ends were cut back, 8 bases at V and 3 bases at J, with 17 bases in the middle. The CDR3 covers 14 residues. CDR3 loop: CASRTALGDYGYTF. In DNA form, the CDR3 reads TGCGCCAGTAGGACAGCTCTGGGGGACTATGGCTACACCTTC.

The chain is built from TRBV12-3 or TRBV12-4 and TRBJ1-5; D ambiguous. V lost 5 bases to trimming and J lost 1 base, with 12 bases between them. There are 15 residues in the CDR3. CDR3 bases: TGTGCCAGCAGTGATGTGAGAACCAGCAATCAGCCCCAGCATTTT. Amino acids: CASSDVRTSNQPQHF.

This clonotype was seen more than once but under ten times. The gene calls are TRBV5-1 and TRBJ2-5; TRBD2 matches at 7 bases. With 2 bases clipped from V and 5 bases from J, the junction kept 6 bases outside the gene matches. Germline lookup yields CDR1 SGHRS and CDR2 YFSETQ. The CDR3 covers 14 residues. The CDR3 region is CASSLSSGMETQYF. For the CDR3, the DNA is TGCGCCAGCAGCTTATCTAGCGGTATGGAGACCCAGTACTTC. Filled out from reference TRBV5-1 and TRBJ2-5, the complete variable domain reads KAGVTQTPRYLIKTRGQQVTLSCSPISGHRSVSWYQQTPGQGLQFLFEYFSETQRNKGNFPGRFSGRQFSNSRSEMNVSTLELGDSALYLCASSLSSGMETQYFGPGTRLLVL.

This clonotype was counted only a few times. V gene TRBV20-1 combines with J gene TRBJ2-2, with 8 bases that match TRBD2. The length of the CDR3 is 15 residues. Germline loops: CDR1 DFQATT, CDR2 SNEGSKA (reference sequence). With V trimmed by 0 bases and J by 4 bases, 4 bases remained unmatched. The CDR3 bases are TGCAGTGCTAGAGAAGCGGGGGACGTCACCGGGGAGCTGTTTTTT. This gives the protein CSAREAGDVTGELFF.

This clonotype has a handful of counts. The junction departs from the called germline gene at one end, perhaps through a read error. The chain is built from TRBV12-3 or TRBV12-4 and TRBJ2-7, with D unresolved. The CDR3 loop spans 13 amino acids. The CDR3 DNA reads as TGTGCCTGCAGTACTACCTTCTCCTACGAGCAGTACTTC. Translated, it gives CACSTTFSYEQYF.

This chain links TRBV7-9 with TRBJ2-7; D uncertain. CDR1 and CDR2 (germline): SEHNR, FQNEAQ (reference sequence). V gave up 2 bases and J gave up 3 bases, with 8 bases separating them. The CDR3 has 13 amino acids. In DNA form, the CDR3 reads TGTGCCAGCAGCTTACAGGCGGACTACGAGCAGTACTTC. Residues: CASSLQADYEQYF.

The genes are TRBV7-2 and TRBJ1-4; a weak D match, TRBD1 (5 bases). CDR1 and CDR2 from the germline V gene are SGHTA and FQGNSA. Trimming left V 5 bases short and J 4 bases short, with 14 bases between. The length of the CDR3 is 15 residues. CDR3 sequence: CASSPQRGFNEKLFF. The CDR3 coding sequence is TGTGCCAGCAGCCCACAGAGGGGTTTTAATGAAAAACTGTTTTTT.

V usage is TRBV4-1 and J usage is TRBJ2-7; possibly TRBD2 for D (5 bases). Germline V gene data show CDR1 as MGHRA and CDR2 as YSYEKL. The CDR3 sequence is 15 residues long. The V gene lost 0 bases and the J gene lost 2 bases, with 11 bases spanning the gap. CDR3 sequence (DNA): TGCGCCAGCAGCCAAGAGAGGGAGAAACCCTACGAGCAGTACTTC. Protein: CASSQEREKPYEQYF.

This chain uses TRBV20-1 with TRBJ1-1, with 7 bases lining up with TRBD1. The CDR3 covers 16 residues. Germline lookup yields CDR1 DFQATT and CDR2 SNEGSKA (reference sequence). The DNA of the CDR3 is TGCAGCCTAGCTTCAGGGGACAGCCGCAATAACACTGAAGCTTTCTTT. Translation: CSLASGDSRNNTEAFF.

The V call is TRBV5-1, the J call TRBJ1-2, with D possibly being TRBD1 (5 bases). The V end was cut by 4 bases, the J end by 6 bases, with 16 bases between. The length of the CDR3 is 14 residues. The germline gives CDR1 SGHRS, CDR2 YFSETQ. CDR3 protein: CASSPGPTGHGYTF. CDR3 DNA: TGCGCCAGCAGCCCTGGTCCCACGGGGCATGGCTACACCTTC.

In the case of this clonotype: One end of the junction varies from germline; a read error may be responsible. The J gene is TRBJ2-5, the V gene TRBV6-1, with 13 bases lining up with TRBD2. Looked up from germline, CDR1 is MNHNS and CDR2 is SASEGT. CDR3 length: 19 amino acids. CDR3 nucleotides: TGTGCCGGCAGTGACCCCCCTGGGACTAGCGGGGAGTACCAAGAGACCCAGTACTTC. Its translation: CAGSDPPGTSGEYQETQYF.

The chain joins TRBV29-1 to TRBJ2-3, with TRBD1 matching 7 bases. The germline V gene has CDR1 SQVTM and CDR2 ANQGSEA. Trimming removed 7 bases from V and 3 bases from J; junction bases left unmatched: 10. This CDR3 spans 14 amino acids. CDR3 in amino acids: CSALDGRGTDTQYF. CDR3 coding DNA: TGCAGCGCTCTCGACGGCAGGGGGACAGATACGCAGTATTTT.

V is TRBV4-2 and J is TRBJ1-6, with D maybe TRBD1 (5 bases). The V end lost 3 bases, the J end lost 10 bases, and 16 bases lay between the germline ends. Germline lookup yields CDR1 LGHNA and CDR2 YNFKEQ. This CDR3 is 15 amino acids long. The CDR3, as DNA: TGTGCCAGCAGCCATGTCTCCCAGGGAGGGTCACCCCTCCACTTT. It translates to CASSHVSQGGSPLHF.

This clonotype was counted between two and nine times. CDR3 amino acids: CASSVGSGGYEQYF. The CDR3 coding sequence is TGTGCCAGCTCAGTGGGGTCGGGGGGTTACGAGCAGTACTTC. The chain combines TRBV12-3 or TRBV12-4 with TRBJ2-7; TRBD2 matches at 7 bases. V gave up 8 bases and J gave up 4 bases; unmatched junction bases: 11. This CDR3 is 14 amino acids long.

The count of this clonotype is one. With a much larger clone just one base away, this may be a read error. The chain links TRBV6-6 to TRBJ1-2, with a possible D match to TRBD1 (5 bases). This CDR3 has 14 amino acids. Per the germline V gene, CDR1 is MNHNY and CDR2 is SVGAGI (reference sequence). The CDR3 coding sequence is TGTGTCAGCAGTTATGAGCCAGGGCACTATGGCTACACCTTC. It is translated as CVSSYEPGHYGYTF.

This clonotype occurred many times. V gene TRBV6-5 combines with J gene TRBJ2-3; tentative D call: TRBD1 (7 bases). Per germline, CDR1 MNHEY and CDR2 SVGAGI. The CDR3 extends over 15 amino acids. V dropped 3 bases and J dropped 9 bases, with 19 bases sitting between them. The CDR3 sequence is CASSYGGGAGRTQYF. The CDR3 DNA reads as TGTGCCAGCAGTTATGGAGGGGGCGCCGGTCGGACGCAGTATTTT.